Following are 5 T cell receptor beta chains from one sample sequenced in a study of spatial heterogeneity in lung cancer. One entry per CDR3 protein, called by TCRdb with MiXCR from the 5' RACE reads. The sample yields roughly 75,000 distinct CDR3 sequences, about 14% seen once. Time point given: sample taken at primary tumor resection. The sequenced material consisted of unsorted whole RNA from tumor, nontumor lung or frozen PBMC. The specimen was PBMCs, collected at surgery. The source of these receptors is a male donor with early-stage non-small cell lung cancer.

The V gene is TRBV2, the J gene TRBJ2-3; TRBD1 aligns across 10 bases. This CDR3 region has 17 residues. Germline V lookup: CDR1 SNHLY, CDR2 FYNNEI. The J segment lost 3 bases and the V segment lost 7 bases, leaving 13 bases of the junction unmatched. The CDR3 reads CASTSSPGQGRTDTQYF. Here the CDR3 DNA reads TGTGCCAGCACCAGCTCTCCGGGACAGGGGCGGACAGATACGCAGTATTTT.

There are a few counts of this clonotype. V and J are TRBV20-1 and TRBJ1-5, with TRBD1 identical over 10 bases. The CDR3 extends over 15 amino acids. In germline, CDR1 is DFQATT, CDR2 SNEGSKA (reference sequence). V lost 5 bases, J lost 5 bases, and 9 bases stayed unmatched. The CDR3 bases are TGCAGTGCTTTAGTTGGGACAGGGGATTATCAGCCCCAGCATTTT. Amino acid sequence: CSALVGTGDYQPQHF.

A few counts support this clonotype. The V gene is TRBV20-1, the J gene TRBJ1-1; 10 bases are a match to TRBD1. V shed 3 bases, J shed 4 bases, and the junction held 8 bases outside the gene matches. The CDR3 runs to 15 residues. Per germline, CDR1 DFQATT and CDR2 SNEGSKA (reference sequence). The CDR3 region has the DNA TGCAGTGCTAGGCCTAGGGACAGGGGAGGCACTGAAGCTTTCTTT. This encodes CSARPRDRGGTEAFF.

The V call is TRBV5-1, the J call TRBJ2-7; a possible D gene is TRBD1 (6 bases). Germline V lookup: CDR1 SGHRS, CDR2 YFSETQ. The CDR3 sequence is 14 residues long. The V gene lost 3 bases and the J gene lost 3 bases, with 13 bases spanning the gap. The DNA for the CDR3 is TGCGCCAGCAGCTATGGGTGGACAGACTACGAGCAGTACTTC. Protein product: CASSYGWTDYEQYF.

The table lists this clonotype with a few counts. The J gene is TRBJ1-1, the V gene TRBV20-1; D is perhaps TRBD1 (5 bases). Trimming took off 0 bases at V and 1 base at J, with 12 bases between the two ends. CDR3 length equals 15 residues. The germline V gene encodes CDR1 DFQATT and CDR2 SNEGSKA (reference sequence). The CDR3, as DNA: TGCAGTGCTAGAGATCCAGGGAGCGGGAACACTGAAGCTTTCTTT. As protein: CSARDPGSGNTEAFF.